The present T cell receptor (beta chain) was sequenced within a study of human T cells and chemical hapten exposure. About the study: There were weekly diphenylcyclopropenone doses to the scalp for patients throughout the approximately 25-week study.

This clonotype was picked up many times. Its specificity is unknown. Study results and caveats: There were significantly more large CDR3 similarity clusters among expanded TCRs than among controls.

Specified time point: pre-sensitization, week 0. Specified treatment: therapeutic diphenylcyclopropenone sensitization with weekly scalp DPC. TCRdb itself ran the RACE reads through MiXCR, one entry per CDR3 protein. The sample has 380,000 or so distinct CDR3 sequences; approximately 5.8% are singletons. The sequences come from whole blood, collected in connection with sensitization to the hapten diphenylcyclopropenone (DPC). This clonotype was obtained from a woman aged 18-29 years with alopecia areata. Some clones in this sample may be carry-over from other donors' samples.

The DNA for the CDR3 is TGTGCCAGCAGCTCCCAGGGAAATAATTCACCCCTCCACTTT. This translates into CASSSQGNNSPLHF. This chain joins TRBV7-9 and TRBJ1-6, with D perhaps TRBD1 (5 bases). The CDR3 runs 14 residues. CDR1 and CDR2 (germline): SEHNR, FQNEAQ (reference sequence). V was clipped by 4 bases and J by 5 bases, with 9 bases between them.